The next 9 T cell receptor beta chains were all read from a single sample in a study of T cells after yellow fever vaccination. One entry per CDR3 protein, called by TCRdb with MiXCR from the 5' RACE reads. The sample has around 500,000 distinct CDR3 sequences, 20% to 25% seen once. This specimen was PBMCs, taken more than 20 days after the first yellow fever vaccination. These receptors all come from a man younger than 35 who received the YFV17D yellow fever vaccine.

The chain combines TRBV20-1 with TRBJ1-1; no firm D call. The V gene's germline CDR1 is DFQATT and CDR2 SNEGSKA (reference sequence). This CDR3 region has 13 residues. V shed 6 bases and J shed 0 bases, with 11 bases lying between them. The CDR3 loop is CSAYSLLNTEAFF. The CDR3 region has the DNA TGCAGTGCCTACAGCCTTTTGAACACTGAAGCTTTCTTT.

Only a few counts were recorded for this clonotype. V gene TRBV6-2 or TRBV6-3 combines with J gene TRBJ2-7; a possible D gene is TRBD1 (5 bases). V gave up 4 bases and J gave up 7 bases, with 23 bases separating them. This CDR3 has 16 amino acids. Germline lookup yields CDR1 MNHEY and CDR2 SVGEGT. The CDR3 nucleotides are TGTGCCAGCAGTTTTGAATTCCTTAGGGGTGGAAAAGAGCAGTACGTC. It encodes CASSFEFLRGGKEQYV.

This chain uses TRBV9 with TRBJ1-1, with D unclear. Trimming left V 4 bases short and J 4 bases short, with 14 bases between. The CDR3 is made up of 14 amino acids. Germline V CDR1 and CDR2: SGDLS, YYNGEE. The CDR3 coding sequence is TGTGCCAGCAGCCCTCAGGTCATGGGCACTGAAGCTTTCTTT. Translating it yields CASSPQVMGTEAFF.

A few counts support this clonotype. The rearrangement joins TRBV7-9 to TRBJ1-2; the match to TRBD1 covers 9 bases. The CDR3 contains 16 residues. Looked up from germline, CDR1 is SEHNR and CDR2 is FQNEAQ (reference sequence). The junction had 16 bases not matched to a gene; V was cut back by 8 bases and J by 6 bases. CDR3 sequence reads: CASDDFGQGLRNGYTF. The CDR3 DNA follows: TGTGCCAGCGATGATTTCGGACAGGGGTTAAGGAATGGCTACACCTTC.

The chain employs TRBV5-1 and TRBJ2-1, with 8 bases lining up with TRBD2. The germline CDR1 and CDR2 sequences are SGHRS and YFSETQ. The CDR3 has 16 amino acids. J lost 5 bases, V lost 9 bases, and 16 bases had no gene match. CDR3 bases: TGCGCCACCGCCTCCGTGGGGACTAGATTCCACAATGAGCAGTTCTTC. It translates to CATASVGTRFHNEQFF. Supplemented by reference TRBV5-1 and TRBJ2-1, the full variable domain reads KAGVTQTPRYLIKTRGQQVTLSCSPISGHRSVSWYQQTPGQGLQFLFEYFSETQRNKGNFPGRFSGRQFSNSRSEMNVSTLELGDSALYLCATASVGTRFHNEQFFGPGTRLTVL.

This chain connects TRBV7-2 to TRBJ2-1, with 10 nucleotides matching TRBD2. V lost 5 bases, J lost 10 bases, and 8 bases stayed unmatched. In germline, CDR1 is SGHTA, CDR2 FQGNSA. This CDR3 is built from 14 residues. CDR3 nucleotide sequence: TGTGCCAGCAGCATCAGACTAGCGGGCCAGGAGCAGTTCTTC. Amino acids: CASSIRLAGQEQFF.

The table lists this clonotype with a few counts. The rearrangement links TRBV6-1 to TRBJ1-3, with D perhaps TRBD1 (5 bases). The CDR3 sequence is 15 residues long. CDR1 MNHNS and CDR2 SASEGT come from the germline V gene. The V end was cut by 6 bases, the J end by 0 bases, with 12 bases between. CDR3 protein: CASRETAVSGNTIYF. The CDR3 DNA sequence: TGTGCCAGCAGGGAGACAGCAGTCTCTGGAAACACCATATATTTT.

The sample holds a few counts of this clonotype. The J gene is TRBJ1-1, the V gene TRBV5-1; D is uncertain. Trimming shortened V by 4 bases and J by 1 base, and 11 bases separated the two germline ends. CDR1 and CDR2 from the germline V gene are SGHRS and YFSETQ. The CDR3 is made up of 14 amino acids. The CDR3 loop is CASSREGENTEAFF. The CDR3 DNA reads TGCGCCAGCAGCAGAGAGGGCGAGAACACTGAAGCTTTCTTT.

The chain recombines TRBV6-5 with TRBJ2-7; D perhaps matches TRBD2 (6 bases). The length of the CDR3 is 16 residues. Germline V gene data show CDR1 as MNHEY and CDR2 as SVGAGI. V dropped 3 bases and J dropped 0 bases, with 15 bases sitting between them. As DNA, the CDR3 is TGTGCCAGCAGTTATTCCACTAGCCGGAGCTCCTACGAGCAGTACTTC. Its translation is CASSYSTSRSSYEQYF.